One and the same sample provided the 20 T cell receptor beta chains below, sequenced in a study of Graves' ophthalmopathy and Graves' hyperthyroidism. Amplification of the TCR beta CDR3 regions used RNA transcripts (as template). HTBI-primed RT-PCR formed the first round, and a multiplex PCR formed the second. Each CDR3 protein is one row after TCRdb ran MiXCR on the multiplex PCR reads. Here the sample spans 400,000 or so distinct CDR3 sequences, about a sixth being singletons. The sequenced material came from peripheral blood. The receptors were gathered from an adult woman with stable Graves' hyperthyroidism.

The chain uses TRBV18 and TRBJ2-7; TRBD1 matches 9 bases. V was clipped by 4 bases and J by 3 bases; unmatched bases: 7. Germline values: CDR1 KGHSH, CDR2 LQKENI. The CDR3 loop spans 15 amino acids. CDR3 residues: CASSLSGTGNYEQYF. Written as DNA, the CDR3 is TGTGCCAGCTCACTCTCCGGGACAGGGAACTACGAGCAGTACTTC.

This clonotype was detected ten times or more. V is TRBV6-1 and J is TRBJ1-5; TRBD1 matches at 7 bases. The CDR3 consists of 15 residues. With 6 bases clipped from V and 4 bases from J, the junction kept 9 bases outside the gene matches. Germline V gene lookup returns CDR1 MNHNS and CDR2 SASEGT. CDR3 region: CASRLEGAGNQPQHF. CDR3 nucleotides: TGTGCCAGCAGGTTGGAGGGGGCCGGGAATCAGCCCCAGCATTTT.

In the case of this clonotype: One base away lies a much larger clone, so this may be a sequencing read error. This chain links TRBV20-1 with TRBJ2-7, with TRBD2 matching over 15 bases. The CDR3 spans 15 residues. Germline V gives CDR1 DFQATT, CDR2 SNEGSKA (reference sequence). V shed 6 bases, J shed 0 bases, and the junction held 3 bases outside the gene matches. The CDR3 is CSAPGLAGGSYEQYV. CDR3 nucleotide sequence: TGCAGTGCCCCGGGACTAGCGGGAGGCTCCTACGAGCAGTACGTC.

In its sample, this clonotype was seen many times. CDR3: CAWSVWDTGELFF. For the CDR3, the DNA is TGTGCCTGGAGTGTTTGGGACACCGGGGAGCTGTTTTTT. The chain carries TRBV30 and TRBJ2-2; D unresolved. This CDR3 contains 13 residues. The V end was cut by 0 bases, the J end by 3 bases, with 5 bases between. Germline assignment: CDR1 GTSNPN and CDR2 SVGIG (reference sequence).

The CDR3, as DNA: TGTGCCAGCTCACCACAGGGTGGTAGTTCACCCCTCCACTTT. It is translated as CASSPQGGSSPLHF. This chain links TRBV18 with TRBJ1-6; D uncertain. Trimming took off 1 base at V and 9 bases at J, with 10 bases between the two ends. From germline, CDR1 is KGHSH and CDR2 LQKENI. The CDR3 runs to 14 residues.

This clonotype was detected ten times or more. This sequence joins TRBV5-4 and TRBJ2-2, with 8 bases lining up with TRBD1. J was trimmed by 4 bases and V by 0 bases; bases with no gene match: 11. Germline CDR1 is SGHNT and CDR2 is YYREEE (reference sequence). The CDR3 has 18 amino acids. The CDR3 loop reads CASSLERGRGLSTGELFF. The CDR3 bases are TGTGCCAGCAGCTTGGAGCGCGGCAGGGGGCTAAGCACCGGGGAGCTGTTTTTT.

The CDR3 spells CASTPLILLQGDTGELFF. In DNA, the CDR3 is TGTGCCAGTACCCCTCTTATTCTTCTACAGGGGGACACCGGGGAGCTGTTTTTT. V and J are TRBV19 and TRBJ2-2, with 8 bases identical to TRBD1. This CDR3 has 18 amino acids. The V gene end was trimmed by 7 bases and the J gene end by 3 bases; junction bases not matched to a gene: 16. The germline V gene encodes CDR1 LNHDA and CDR2 SQIVND (reference sequence). Full variable domain (outside the CDR3, taken from reference TRBV19 and TRBJ2-2): DGGITQSPKYLFRKEGQNVTLSCEQNLNHDAMYWYRQDPGQGLRLIYYSQIVNDFQKGDIAEGYSVSREKKESFPLTVTSAQKNPTAFYLCASTPLILLQGDTGELFFGEGSRLTVL.

This clonotype was seen ten or more times. The V call is TRBV7-1, the J call TRBJ2-7; TRBD2 matches 11 bases. TRBV7-1 is filed as an ORF, its function uncertain. The CDR3 length is 20 residues. V gave up 2 bases and J gave up 3 bases; unmatched junction bases: 18. CDR3 residues: CASSSPPPLAGVAPDYEQYF. In nucleotides, the CDR3 is TGTGCCAGCAGCTCACCTCCACCACTAGCGGGAGTTGCCCCAGACTACGAGCAGTACTTC.

This clonotype was seen only a few times. The genes are TRBV11-2 and TRBJ2-7; perhaps D is TRBD1 or TRBD2 (5 bases each). Germline V gives CDR1 SGHAT, CDR2 FQNNGV. With 0 bases removed from V and 5 bases from J, the gap between germline ends came to 14 bases. The CDR3 covers 15 residues. The CDR3 coding sequence is TGTGCCAGCAGCTTAGAGCCAGGGACGATTAACGAGCAGTACTTC. It encodes CASSLEPGTINEQYF.

At least ten counts were recorded for this clonotype. The chain joins TRBV6-5 to TRBJ1-5, with D unresolved. This CDR3 spans 13 amino acids. V was pared by 0 bases and J by 4 bases, with 4 bases between. Germline lookup yields CDR1 MNHEY and CDR2 SVGAGI. The CDR3 spells CASSYSPNQPQHF. DNA of the CDR3: TGTGCCAGCAGTTACTCCCCGAATCAGCCCCAGCATTTT.

This clonotype was seen many times. The chain carries TRBV6-2 or TRBV6-3 and TRBJ2-4, with 7 positions matching TRBD1. J was trimmed by 3 bases and V by 10 bases; bases with no gene match: 6. Germline V lookup: CDR1 MNHEY, CDR2 SVGEGT. The CDR3 covers 13 residues. This CDR3 reads CATEGAGKNIQYF. The CDR3 DNA is TGTGCCACCGAGGGGGCAGGCAAAAACATTCAGTACTTC.

This clonotype has a count of ten or more. This chain connects TRBV12-3 or TRBV12-4 to TRBJ2-7; tentatively, D is TRBD1 or TRBD2 (5 bases each). The V end was cut by 2 bases, the J end by 3 bases, with 14 bases between. The CDR3 extends over 15 amino acids. Here the CDR3 reads CASSLSTGRDYEQYF. CDR3 DNA: TGTGCCAGCAGTTTATCAACAGGCCGGGACTACGAGCAGTACTTC.

This clonotype was recorded at least ten times. The chain carries TRBV12-3 or TRBV12-4 and TRBJ1-2, with a weak D call TRBD1 (5 bases). CDR3 length: 12 amino acids. The V and J ends lost 8 bases and 6 bases respectively, with 13 bases between them. The CDR3 region has the DNA TGTGCCAGCTCTCCAGGGCAAGATGGCTACACCTTC. Amino acids: CASSPGQDGYTF.

This clonotype was detected only a few times. The chain has TRBV7-2 and TRBJ1-5; 7 bases are shared with TRBD1. This CDR3 has 19 amino acids. Germline trimming cut 0 bases from V and 2 bases from J; bases unmatched to any gene: 13. Germline values: CDR1 SGHTA, CDR2 FQGNSA. CDR3 nucleotide sequence: TGTGCCAGCAGCTTAGCGTCGGAGACAGGGTCGGTCGGCAATCAGCCCCAGCATTTT. This sequence encodes CASSLASETGSVGNQPQHF. The full variable domain, completed using reference TRBV7-2 and TRBJ1-5, is GAGVSQSPSNKVTEKGKDVELRCDPISGHTALYWYRQSLGQGLEFLIYFQGNSAPDKSGLPSDRFSAERTGGSVSTLTIQRTQQEDSAVYLCASSLASETGSVGNQPQHFGDGTRLSIL.

The CDR3, as DNA: TGTGCCAGCAGCCCCACATCGACAGGGAGCGATCAGCCCCAGCATTTT. Protein: CASSPTSTGSDQPQHF. The rearrangement links TRBV11-2 to TRBJ1-5, with 7 bases matching TRBD1. In germline, CDR1 is SGHAT, CDR2 FQNNGV. Trimming took 5 bases from V and 5 from J; bases not matched to a gene: 12. This CDR3 region has 16 residues.

There are many counts of this clonotype. The rearrangement joins TRBV15 to TRBJ2-5, with D unclear. Per germline, CDR1 LNHNV and CDR2 YYDKDF (reference sequence). This CDR3 region has 15 residues. V gave up 0 bases and J gave up 5 bases, with 13 bases separating them. The CDR3 DNA follows: TGTGCCACCAGCAGAGATGTTCCCGGGCTGGAGACCCAGTACTTC. As protein: CATSRDVPGLETQYF.

The sample holds many counts of this clonotype. This rearrangement joins TRBV15 to TRBJ1-5; D perhaps matches TRBD1 (5 bases). The V gene lost 3 bases and the J gene lost 0 bases, with 9 bases spanning the gap. CDR3 length: 15 amino acids. Germline values: CDR1 LNHNV, CDR2 YYDKDF (reference sequence). CDR3 in DNA: TGTGCCACCAGCAGGATGACAGATAGCAATCAGCCCCAGCATTTT. It translates to CATSRMTDSNQPQHF. Supplemented by reference TRBV15 and TRBJ1-5, the full variable domain reads DAMVIQNPRYQVTQFGKPVTLSCSQTLNHNVMYWYQQKSSQAPKLLFHYYDKDFNNEADTPDNFQSRRPNTSFCFLDIRSPGLGDTAMYLCATSRMTDSNQPQHFGDGTRLSIL.

The CDR3 loop reads CASSQPTRVKAEGYEQYF. The CDR3 region has the DNA TGCGCCAGCAGCCAACCCACTCGGGTCAAAGCGGAGGGCTACGAGCAGTACTTC. The chain couples TRBV4-1 to TRBJ2-7; D possibly corresponds to TRBD2 (6 bases). Germline CDR1 is MGHRA and CDR2 is YSYEKL. V was cut by 2 bases and J by 3 bases, with 23 bases left in between. The CDR3 consists of 18 residues.

This clonotype was found many times. The chain is built from TRBV27 and TRBJ2-5; D is uncertain. This CDR3 has 13 amino acids. Trimming shortened V by 0 bases and J by 6 bases, and 8 bases separated the two germline ends. Germline lookup yields CDR1 MNHEY and CDR2 SMNVEV (reference sequence). The CDR3 loop reads CASSLSLGKTQYF. CDR3 DNA sequence: TGTGCCAGCAGTTTATCTTTGGGAAAGACCCAGTACTTC.

This clonotype was counted a few times. The rearrangement links TRBV19 to TRBJ2-7, with TRBD2 matching over 12 bases. After removal of 6 bases from V and 3 bases from J, the junction contained 15 bases not matched to a gene. Germline loops: CDR1 LNHDA, CDR2 SQIVND (reference sequence). This CDR3 has 18 amino acids. The CDR3 DNA sequence: TGTGCCAGTAGCGCCCGACTAGCGGGAGATCGAGGGGTCTACGAGCAGTACTTC. This sequence encodes CASSARLAGDRGVYEQYF. The full variable domain, in which reference TRBV19 and TRBJ2-7 provide the parts outside the CDR3, is DGGITQSPKYLFRKEGQNVTLSCEQNLNHDAMYWYRQDPGQGLRLIYYSQIVNDFQKGDIAEGYSVSREKKESFPLTVTSAQKNPTAFYLCASSARLAGDRGVYEQYFGPGTRLTVT.